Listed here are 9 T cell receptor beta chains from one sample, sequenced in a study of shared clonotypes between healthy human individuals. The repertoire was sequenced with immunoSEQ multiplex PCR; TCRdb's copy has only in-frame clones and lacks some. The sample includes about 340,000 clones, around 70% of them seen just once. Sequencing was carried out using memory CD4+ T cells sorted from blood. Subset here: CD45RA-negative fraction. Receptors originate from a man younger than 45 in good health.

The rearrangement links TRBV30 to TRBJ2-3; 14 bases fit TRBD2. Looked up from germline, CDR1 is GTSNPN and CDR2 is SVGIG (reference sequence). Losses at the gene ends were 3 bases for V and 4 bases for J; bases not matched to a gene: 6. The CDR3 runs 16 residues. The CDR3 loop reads CAWRLGTSGRADTQYF. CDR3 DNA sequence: TGTGCCTGGAGACTCGGGACTAGCGGGAGAGCAGATACGCAGTATTTT.

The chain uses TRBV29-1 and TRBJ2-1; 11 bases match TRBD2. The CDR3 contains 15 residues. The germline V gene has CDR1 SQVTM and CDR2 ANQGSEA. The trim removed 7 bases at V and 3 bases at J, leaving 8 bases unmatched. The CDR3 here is CSGGTSGSIYNEQFF. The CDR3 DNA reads TGCAGCGGGGGGACTAGCGGCTCGATCTACAATGAGCAGTTCTTC.

The CDR3 bases are TGTGCCAGCAGCTTTGGGGGGCTAGCGGGTAATGAGCAGTTCTTC. Translated, it gives CASSFGGLAGNEQFF. This sequence joins TRBV11-3 and TRBJ2-1; 8 positions match TRBD2. CDR1 is SGHNT, CDR2 YENEEA, per germline. J lost 7 bases, V lost 3 bases, and 8 bases had no gene match. This CDR3 has 15 residues.

CDR3 nucleotide sequence: TGTGCCAGCAGTTTTATTAGCGGGAGCGATGACCAGTACTTC. It yields the protein CASSFISGSDDQYF. This chain joins TRBV28 and TRBJ2-5; TRBD2 agrees at 9 bases. Germline V lookup: CDR1 MDHEN, CDR2 SYDVKM. V trimming: 3 bases; J trimming: 10 bases; junction bases outside the gene matches: 9. The CDR3 spans 14 residues. The entire variable domain, with the rest obtained from reference TRBV28 and TRBJ2-5, is as follows: DVKVTQSSRYLVKRTGEKVFLECVQDMDHENMFWYRQDPGLGLRLIYFSYDVKMKEKGDIPEGYSVSREKKERFSLILESASTNQTSMYLCASSFISGSDDQYFGPGTRLLVL.

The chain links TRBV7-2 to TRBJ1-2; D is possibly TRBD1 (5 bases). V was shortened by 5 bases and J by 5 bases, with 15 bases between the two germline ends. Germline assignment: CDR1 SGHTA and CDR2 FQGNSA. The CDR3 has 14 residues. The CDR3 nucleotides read TGTGCCAGCAGCGCGGCAGGAGAGGGGTATGGCTACACCTTC. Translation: CASSAAGEGYGYTF.

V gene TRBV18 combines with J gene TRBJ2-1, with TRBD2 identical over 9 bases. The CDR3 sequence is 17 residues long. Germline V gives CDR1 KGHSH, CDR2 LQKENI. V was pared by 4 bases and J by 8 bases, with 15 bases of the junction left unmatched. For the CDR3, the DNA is TGTGCCAGCTCACTCACCGGACCCGGGACTAGCATCCATGAGCAGTTCTTC. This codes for CASSLTGPGTSIHEQFF.

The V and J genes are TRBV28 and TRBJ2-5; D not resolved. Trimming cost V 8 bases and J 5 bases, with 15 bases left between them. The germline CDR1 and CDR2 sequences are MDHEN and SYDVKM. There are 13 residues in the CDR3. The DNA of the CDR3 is TGTGCCAGCCGCCGGGCCGCGAGCGAGACCCAGTACTTC. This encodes CASRRAASETQYF.

CDR3 sequence reads: CSVSMSSYEQYF. As DNA, the CDR3 is TGCAGCGTTTCGATGAGCTCCTACGAGCAGTACTTC. V is TRBV29-1 and J is TRBJ2-7; D is uncertain. The germline gives CDR1 SQVTM, CDR2 ANQGSEA. The CDR3 is 12 residues long. The ends were cut back, 5 bases at V and 0 bases at J, with 8 bases in the middle.

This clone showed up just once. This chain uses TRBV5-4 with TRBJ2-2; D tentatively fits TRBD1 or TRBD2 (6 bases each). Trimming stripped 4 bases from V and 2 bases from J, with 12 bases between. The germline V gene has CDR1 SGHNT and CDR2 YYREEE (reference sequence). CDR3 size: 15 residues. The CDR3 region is CASSPGAGNTGELFF. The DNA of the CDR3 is TGTGCCAGCAGCCCGGGGGCGGGAAACACCGGGGAGCTGTTTTTT.